What follows describes a single T cell receptor (beta chain). The record originates from a study of blood T cell repertoires in COVID-19. Study summary: Specimens from acute and convalescent COVID-19 originated in the United States, Italy and Spain.

Before being deemed recovered, Cohort 3 donors had two negative PCRs, clearance, or symptom resolution. Losses at the gene ends were 0 bases for V and 10 bases for J; bases not matched to a gene: 6. This CDR3 spans 15 amino acids. Germline V gene sequence: CDR1 MGHRA, CDR2 YSYEKL. Produced via immunoSEQ multiplex PCR; TCRdb's table is partial and in-frame only. This table has some 300,000 clones, roughly 89% appearing once. The rearrangement joins TRBV4-1 to TRBJ1-5; 10 nucleotides agree with TRBD1. The sample comprised PBMCs or T cells enriched from blood (not recorded which). This clonotype was sampled from a woman aged 25 to 45 who had recovered from COVID-19. CDR3 sequence (DNA): TGCGCCAGCAGCCAAGAGGGGACAGGGGTTACCCCCCAGCATTTT. Its protein product is CASSQEGTGVTPQHF.